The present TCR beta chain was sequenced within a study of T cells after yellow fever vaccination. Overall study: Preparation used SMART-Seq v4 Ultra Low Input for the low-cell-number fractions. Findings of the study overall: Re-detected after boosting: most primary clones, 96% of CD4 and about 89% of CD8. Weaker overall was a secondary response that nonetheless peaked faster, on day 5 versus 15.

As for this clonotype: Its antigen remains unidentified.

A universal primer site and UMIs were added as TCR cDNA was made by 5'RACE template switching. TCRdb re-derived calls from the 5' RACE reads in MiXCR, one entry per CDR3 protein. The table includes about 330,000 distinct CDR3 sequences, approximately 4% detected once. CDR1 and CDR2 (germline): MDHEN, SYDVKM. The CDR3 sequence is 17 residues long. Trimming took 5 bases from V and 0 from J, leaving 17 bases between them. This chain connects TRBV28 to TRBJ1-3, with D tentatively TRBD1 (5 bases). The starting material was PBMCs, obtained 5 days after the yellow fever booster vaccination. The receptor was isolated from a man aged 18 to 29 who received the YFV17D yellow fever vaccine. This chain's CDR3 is CASSRSRWGSSGNTIYF. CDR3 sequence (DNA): TGTGCCAGCAGTCGATCGCGGTGGGGCAGCTCTGGAAACACCATATATTTT.